Listed below are T cell receptor beta chains from one sample, sequenced in a study of Graves' ophthalmopathy and Graves' hyperthyroidism. TCRdb re-called the multiplex PCR reads with MiXCR, one entry per CDR3 protein. This sample has about 24,000 distinct CDR3 sequences, with around 50% found just once. The sample was peripheral blood. These receptor sequences come from an adult woman with stable Graves' hyperthyroidism. The CDR3 runs from the conserved cysteine through the conserved F or W. A D gene is named only where the DNA matches it firmly. Clone size is not always given. Where it is, it says once, few, many or a class for expanded clones.

d_call	j_call	v_call	clone_size	cdr3_nt	cdr3_aa
NA	TRBJ2-7	TRBV20-1	medium-sized	TGCAGTGCTAGAAGACAGAGCTCATCCTACGAGCAGTACTTC	CSARRQSSSYEQYF
NA	TRBJ1-2	TRBV10-3	NA	TGTGCCATCAGTGACCTCGATTGGGGTGAGCAGTATGGCTACACCTTC	CAISDLDWGEQYGYTF
TRBD1	TRBJ1-2	TRBV6-1	NA	TGTGCCAGCAGTGCAGACAGGGGACAAGGCTACACCTTC	CASSADRGQGYTF
NA	TRBJ2-1	TRBV24-1	NA	TGTGCCACCAGTGTGGGGCACAGGGCGTACAATGAGCAGTTCTTC	CATSVGHRAYNEQFF
TRBD2	TRBJ2-3	TRBV6-5	many	TGTGCCAGCAGTCCGGGACTAGTCGGCACAGATACGCAGTATTTT	CASSPGLVGTDTQYF
TRBD1	TRBJ1-1	TRBV30	many	TGTGCCTGGGAGACAGGGTCGACCACTGAAGCTTTCTTT	CAWETGSTTEAFF
TRBD1	TRBJ1-1	TRBV5-6	NA	TGTGTCAGCACCTGGGCCGGGAGAGGGGGCGCTGATGCTTTCTTT	CVSTWAGRGGADAFF
NA	TRBJ2-3	TRBV2	NA	TGTGCCAGCAGTGGTGAGAGACAGATCACAGATACGCAGTATTTT	CASSGERQITDTQYF
NA	TRBJ2-7	TRBV6-1	many	TGTGCCAGCAGTGAATCGTTTGTCCAATCCTACGAGCAGTACTTC	CASSESFVQSYEQYF
TRBD2	TRBJ2-3	TRBV7-9	medium-sized	TGTGCCAGCAGCTTTGGACTAGCGGGAGTAGGAGATACGCAGTATTTT	CASSFGLAGVGDTQYF
NA	TRBJ2-1	TRBV20-1	NA	NA	CSAIPPGTVYNSPLHFGNEQFF
TRBD2	TRBJ2-1	TRBV7-9	NA	TGTGCCAGCAGCTCCCGTAGCGGGAGGGCCATAAATGAGCAGTTCTTC	CASSSRSGRAINEQFF
NA	TRBJ2-7	TRBV20-1	once	TGCAGTGCCCGGACAGCCTACGAGCAGTACTTC	CSARTAYEQYF
NA	TRBJ2-3	TRBV7-9	many	TGTGCCAGCAGCCCTATAACTGGGGCAAATACGCAGTATTTT	CASSPITGANTQYF
NA	TRBJ2-6	TRBV19	once	TGTGCCAGTAGGGAGACAGCGACCGCATCTGGGGCCAACGTCCTGACTTTC	CASRETATASGANVLTF
NA	TRBJ1-5	TRBV20-1	NA	TGCAGTGCTAAGGACCCTCGCAATCAGCCCCAGCATTTT	CSAKDPRNQPQHF
NA	TRBJ1-5	TRBV24-1	medium-sized	TGTGCCACCAGTGAAGCGACAGGTACGATTCAGCCCCAGCATTTT	CATSEATGTIQPQHF
TRBD2	TRBJ2-1	TRBV7-9	NA	TGTGCCAGCAGCTTAAAAAAACGACTAGCGGGATGGTACAATGAGCAGTTCTTC	CASSLKKRLAGWYNEQFF
NA	TRBJ1-6	TRBV5-1	medium-sized	TGCGCCAGCAGCTTAGAGACAGGCTGGGGTTCACCCCTCCACTTT	CASSLETGWGSPLHF
TRBD2	TRBJ2-2	TRBV19	few	TGTGCCAGTAGTATAGATCTAGCGGGCACCGGGGAGCTGTTTTTT	CASSIDLAGTGELFF
NA	TRBJ2-3	TRBV13	many	TGTGCCAGCAGCTTAGATTTGCGGCAGGGGGGGCCAGATACGCAGTATTTT	CASSLDLRQGGPDTQYF
NA	TRBJ2-5	TRBV6-1	many	TGTGCCAGCAGTGGAGAGACCCAGTACTTC	CASSGETQYF
NA	TRBJ2-7	TRBV4-3	once	TGCGCCAGCAGCCAAGCAGCGTCGGGGCCATACGAGCAGTACTTC	CASSQAASGPYEQYF
TRBD2	TRBJ2-5	TRBV20-1	NA	TGCAGTGCGGTACTAGCGATCCAAGAGACCCAGTACTTC	CSAVLAIQETQYF
NA	TRBJ2-7	TRBV11-2	medium-sized	TGTGCCAGCAGCTTCCATGGGGGCAACGAGCAGTACTTC	CASSFHGGNEQYF
TRBD2	TRBJ2-5	TRBV6-2/TRBV6-3	many	TGTGCCAGCAGTAGGGGACTAGTGTACCAAGAGACCCAGTACTTC	CASSRGLVYQETQYF
NA	TRBJ2-3	TRBV12-3/TRBV12-4	many	TGTGCCAGCAGTTTATCGGGCAGTAGCACAGATACGCAGTATTTT	CASSLSGSSTDTQYF
TRBD2	TRBJ2-1	TRBV7-9	NA	TGTGCCAGCAGCCGATCTAGCGGGAGCCCAGATACGCAGTTCTTC	CASSRSSGSPDTQFF
TRBD2	TRBJ2-1	TRBV12-3/TRBV12-4	many	TGTGCCAGCAGTTTAGGACGCGGGAGGGCCCCCTACAATGAGCAGTTCTTC	CASSLGRGRAPYNEQFF
TRBD1	TRBJ2-3	TRBV7-8	medium-sized	TGTGCCAGCAGCTGGGAGCAGGGGGCGAATACGCAGTATTTT	CASSWEQGANTQYF
NA	TRBJ2-7	TRBV18	many	TGTGCCAGCTCACCGGGACTGAACTACGAGCAGTACTTC	CASSPGLNYEQYF
TRBD2	TRBJ2-7	TRBV3-1	many	TGTGCCAGCAGCCCGACTAGCGGGAGGGGCGAGCAGTACTTC	CASSPTSGRGEQYF
TRBD2	TRBJ2-3	TRBV7-2	once	TGTGCCAGCGGACCGGGACTAGCGGGCCCGCGAGATACGCAGTATTTT	CASGPGLAGPRDTQYF
NA	TRBJ1-6	TRBV2	once	TGTGCCAGCAGTCTCGTGGAGTCACCCCTCCACTTT	CASSLVESPLHF
NA	TRBJ2-7	TRBV7-2	NA	TGTGCCAGCAGCTTAGCGGGCGCGACGTCAACCTACGAGCAGTACTTC	CASSLAGATSTYEQYF
TRBD2	TRBJ2-7	TRBV20-1	few	TGCAGTGCTAGAGATCCAGGGACTAGCGGGAGCTACGAGCAGTACTTC	CSARDPGTSGSYEQYF
NA	TRBJ2-7	TRBV19	many	TGTGCTCAGGGGGCAGGGCCAATGAGCGGGAGCTCCTACGAGCAGTACTTC	CAQGAGPMSGSSYEQYF
TRBD1	TRBJ2-7	TRBV30	many	TGTGCCTGGAGTGGAGGACAGGGCTACGAGCAGTACTTC	CAWSGGQGYEQYF
NA	TRBJ2-1	TRBV27	many	TGTGCCAGCATTAGAGCAGGGAATGAGCAGTTCTTC	CASIRAGNEQFF
TRBD1	TRBJ2-7	TRBV20-1	NA	TGCAGTGCTGCCGGGACAGAGAATTACGAGCAGTACTTC	CSAAGTENYEQYF
NA	TRBJ2-7	TRBV5-1	many	TGCGCCAGCAGCTTCCACGAGCAGTACTTC	CASSFHEQYF
NA	TRBJ2-6	TRBV6-1	many	TGTGCCAGCAGTGAGTCAGGCCCTGGGGCCAACGTCCTGACTTTC	CASSESGPGANVLTF
NA	TRBJ1-1	TRBV19	NA	TGTGCCAGTAGCCCAGGGCCGAACACTGAAGCTTTCTTT	CASSPGPNTEAFF
NA	TRBJ2-5	TRBV20-1	once	TGCAGTGCTCCGATGGGAAATCAGCCCCAGTACTTC	CSAPMGNQPQYF
NA	TRBJ2-2	TRBV2	many	TGTGCCACAACGACCAGCCCCGGCCCCGGGGAGCTGTTTTTT	CATTTSPGPGELFF